Described below is a single T cell receptor beta chain sequence and its context. The data belong to a study of T cells expressing NK-cell markers. After re-calling the 5' RACE reads, TCRdb lists one entry per CDR3 protein, DNA absent. The sample has some 300,000 distinct CDR3 sequences, and its top ten clones hold about 0.4%. The CDR3 covers 12 residues. Germline CDR1 is KGHDR and CDR2 is SFDVKD. The sequenced sample consisted of blood T cells: a sorted CD56 or NKG2C T cell subset, CD4+ or CD8+ T cells, or bulk PBMC T cells (not recorded which). The sequence was obtained from a man younger than 35 in good health. The V and J genes are TRBV24-1 and TRBJ2-1. The CDR3 protein is CATGGSYNEQFF.